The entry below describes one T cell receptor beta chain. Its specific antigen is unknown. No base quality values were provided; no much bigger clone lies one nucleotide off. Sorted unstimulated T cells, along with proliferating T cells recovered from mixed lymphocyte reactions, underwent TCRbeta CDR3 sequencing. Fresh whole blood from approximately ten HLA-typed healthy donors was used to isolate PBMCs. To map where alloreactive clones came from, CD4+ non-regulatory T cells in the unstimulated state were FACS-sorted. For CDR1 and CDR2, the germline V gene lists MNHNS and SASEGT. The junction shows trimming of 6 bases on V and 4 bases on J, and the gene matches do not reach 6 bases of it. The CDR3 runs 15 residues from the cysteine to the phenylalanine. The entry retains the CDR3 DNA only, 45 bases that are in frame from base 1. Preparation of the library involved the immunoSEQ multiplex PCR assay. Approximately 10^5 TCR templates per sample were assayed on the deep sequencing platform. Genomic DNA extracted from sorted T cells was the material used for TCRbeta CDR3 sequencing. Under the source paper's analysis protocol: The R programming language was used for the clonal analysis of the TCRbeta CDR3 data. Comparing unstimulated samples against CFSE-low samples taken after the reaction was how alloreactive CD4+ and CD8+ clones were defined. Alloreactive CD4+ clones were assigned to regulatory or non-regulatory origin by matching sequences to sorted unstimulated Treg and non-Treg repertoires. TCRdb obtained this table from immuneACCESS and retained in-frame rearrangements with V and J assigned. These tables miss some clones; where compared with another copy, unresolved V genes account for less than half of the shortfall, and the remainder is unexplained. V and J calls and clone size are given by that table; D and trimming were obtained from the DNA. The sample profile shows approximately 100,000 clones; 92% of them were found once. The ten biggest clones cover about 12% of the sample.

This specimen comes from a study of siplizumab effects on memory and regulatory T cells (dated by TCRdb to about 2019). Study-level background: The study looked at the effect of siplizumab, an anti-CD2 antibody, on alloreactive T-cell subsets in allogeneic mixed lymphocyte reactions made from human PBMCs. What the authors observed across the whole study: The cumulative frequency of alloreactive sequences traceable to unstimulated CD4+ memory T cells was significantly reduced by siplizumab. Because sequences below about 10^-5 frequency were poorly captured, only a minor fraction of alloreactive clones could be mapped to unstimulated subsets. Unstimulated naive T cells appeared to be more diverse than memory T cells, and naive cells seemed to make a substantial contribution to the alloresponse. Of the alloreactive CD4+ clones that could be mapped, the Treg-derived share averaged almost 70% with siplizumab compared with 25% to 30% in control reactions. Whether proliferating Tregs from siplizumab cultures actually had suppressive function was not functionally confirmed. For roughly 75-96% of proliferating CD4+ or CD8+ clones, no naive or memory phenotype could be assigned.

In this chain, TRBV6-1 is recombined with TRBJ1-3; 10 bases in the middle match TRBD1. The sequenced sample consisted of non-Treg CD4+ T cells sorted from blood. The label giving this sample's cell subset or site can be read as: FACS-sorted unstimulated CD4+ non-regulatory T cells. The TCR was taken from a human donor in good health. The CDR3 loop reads CASRGDRGSGNTIYF. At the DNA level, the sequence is TGTGCCAGCAGGGGGGACAGGGGATCGGGAAACACCATATATTTT.